These 15 T cell receptor beta chains were all obtained from the same sample, sequenced in a study of glioma-infiltrating T cells. Amplification of TCR alpha and beta CDR3 regions from RNA used iRepertoire nested multiplex PCR. TCRdb re-called the multiplex PCR reads with MiXCR, one entry per CDR3 protein. The table includes around 190,000 distinct CDR3 sequences, 32% detected once. Sequenced input: glioma tissue, nonneoplastic brain tissue, or PBMCs (not recorded which). These receptors came from a human donor with low-grade glioma or glioblastoma, undergoing nonglioma brain surgery, or in good health (not recorded which).

Ten or more counts support this clonotype. The chain uses TRBV7-2 and TRBJ2-7; the match to TRBD2 covers 11 bases. The CDR3 length is 14 residues. Per germline, CDR1 SGHTA and CDR2 FQGNSA. V trimming: 6 bases; J trimming: 6 bases; junction bases outside the gene matches: 7. The CDR3 sequence: CASSRTSGSTEQYF. Here the CDR3 DNA reads TGTGCCAGCAGTAGAACTAGCGGGAGTACCGAGCAGTACTTC. Full variable domain (outside the CDR3, taken from reference TRBV7-2 and TRBJ2-7): GAGVSQSPSNKVTEKGKDVELRCDPISGHTALYWYRQSLGQGLEFLIYFQGNSAPDKSGLPSDRFSAERTGGSVSTLTIQRTQQEDSAVYLCASSRTSGSTEQYFGPGTRLTVT.

The chain combines TRBV20-1 with TRBJ2-7; 8 bases line up with TRBD1. Looked up from germline, CDR1 is DFQATT and CDR2 is SNEGSKA (reference sequence). This CDR3 has 15 residues. CDR3 region: CISRDQGASSYEQYF. CDR3 coding DNA: TGCATTTCTAGAGATCAGGGGGCCAGCTCCTACGAGCAGTACTTC.

This clonotype was seen a handful of times. The genes are TRBV5-4 and TRBJ2-3; D not resolved. The CDR3 is made up of 13 amino acids. V lost 4 bases and J lost 5, with 11 bases in between. Germline lookup yields CDR1 SGHNT and CDR2 YYREEE (reference sequence). The CDR3 DNA follows: TGTGCCAGCAGCCCCCCCTTCGGAGATACGCAGTATTTT. Its translation: CASSPPFGDTQYF.

This clonotype was recorded a few times. This chain joins TRBV29-1 and TRBJ2-7; 10 bases line up with TRBD1. V shed 5 bases and J 6 bases; nucleotides not matched to a gene: 7. Germline lookup yields CDR1 SQVTM and CDR2 ANQGSEA. The CDR3 extends over 13 amino acids. Here the CDR3 reads CSVSGQGFSEQYF. The CDR3 DNA is TGCAGCGTTTCGGGACAGGGGTTTTCCGAGCAGTACTTC.

This clonotype was counted many times. The rearrangement joins TRBV27 to TRBJ2-2; no clear D. Trimming left V 5 bases short and J 3 bases short, with 10 bases between. The CDR3 consists of 14 residues. Germline V gene sequence: CDR1 MNHEY, CDR2 SMNVEV (reference sequence). The CDR3 region is CASSPVLHTGELFF. The CDR3 DNA reads as TGTGCCAGCAGTCCCGTATTACACACCGGGGAGCTGTTTTTT.

This clonotype has a count of ten or more. V usage is TRBV20-1 and J usage is TRBJ1-1, with D unclear. This CDR3 is built from 11 residues. Germline-derived CDR1 and CDR2 are DFQATT and SNEGSKA (reference sequence). The germline V and J ends were trimmed by 5 bases and 6 bases, with 10 bases remaining between them. The CDR3 sequence: CSAQKGPEAFF. The CDR3 DNA is TGCAGTGCTCAAAAAGGACCTGAAGCTTTCTTT.

This clonotype was counted at least ten times. DNA of the CDR3: TGTGCCAGTAGTATGCTCCGCTTCGGGACAGAAAACAATCAGCCCCAGCATTTT. This encodes CASSMLRFGTENNQPQHF. This chain links TRBV19 with TRBJ1-5; 7 bases are shared with TRBD1. With 3 bases clipped from V and 3 bases from J, the junction kept 14 bases outside the gene matches. Germline CDR1 is LNHDA and CDR2 is SQIVND (reference sequence). The CDR3 consists of 18 residues.

The rearrangement joins TRBV20-1 to TRBJ2-1; D is ambiguous. The CDR3 is 14 residues long. Germline V gives CDR1 DFQATT, CDR2 SNEGSKA (reference sequence). Trimming shortened V by 6 bases and J by 10 bases, and 22 bases separated the two germline ends. The chain's CDR3 is CSAPGLAPTNEQFF. DNA for the CDR3: TGCAGTGCCCCGGGCCTTGCGCCCACAAACGAGCAGTTCTTC.

This clonotype was seen at least ten times. This chain joins TRBV7-9 and TRBJ2-7; the D is unclear. Germline CDR1 reads SEHNR; CDR2 reads FQNEAQ (reference sequence). This CDR3 is built from 13 residues. Between the trimmed V and J ends, which lost 0 bases and 4 bases, there was a span of 7 bases. The CDR3 region is CASSLASTYEQYF. The CDR3 bases are TGTGCCAGCAGCTTAGCTTCCACGTACGAGCAGTACTTC. Combining the CDR3 with reference TRBV7-9 and TRBJ2-7 gives the whole variable domain DTGVSQNPRHKITKRGQNVTFRCDPISEHNRLYWYRQTLGQGPEFLTYFQNEAQLEKSRLLSDRFSAERPKGSFSTLEIQRTEQGDSAMYLCASSLASTYEQYFGPGTRLTVT.

This clonotype was counted a few times. A single base separates this from a much larger clone, so it may be a read error. The J gene is TRBJ2-1, the V gene TRBV28; 7 bases align to TRBD2. Germline CDR1 reads MDHEN; CDR2 reads SYDVKM. This CDR3 spans 13 amino acids. In nucleotides, the CDR3 is TGTGCGCCAGCGGGAACTCCCAACAATGAGCAGTTCTTC. Amino acid sequence: CAPAGTPNNEQFF.

This clonotype was seen a handful of times. The rearrangement links TRBV19 to TRBJ2-7; TRBD1 matches 11 bases. Germline V gene sequence: CDR1 LNHDA, CDR2 SQIVND (reference sequence). Trimming at V came to 0 bases and at J to 0 bases, leaving 4 bases not matched to a gene. The CDR3 is 17 amino acids. The CDR3 DNA sequence: TGTGCCAGTAGTATAGAAATGGGACAGGGGGTCTCCTACGAGCAGTACTTC. Protein: CASSIEMGQGVSYEQYF. The complete variable domain, with remaining parts taken from reference TRBV19 and TRBJ2-7, reads DGGITQSPKYLFRKEGQNVTLSCEQNLNHDAMYWYRQDPGQGLRLIYYSQIVNDFQKGDIAEGYSVSREKKESFPLTVTSAQKNPTAFYLCASSIEMGQGVSYEQYFGPGTRLTVT.

About this clonotype: A much larger clonotype is one base distant, so this may be a read error. The chain combines TRBV27 with TRBJ2-7; TRBD2 aligns across 7 bases. Trimming took 3 bases from V and 5 from J; bases not matched to a gene: 13. Germline CDR1 and CDR2: MNHEY and SMNVEV (reference sequence). This CDR3 has 16 amino acids. CDR3 sequence reads: CASSLIKTGGSNEQYF. In DNA form, the CDR3 reads TGTGCCAGCAGTTTGATTAAGACCGGCGGGAGCAACGAGCAGTACTTC.

This clonotype was observed at least ten times. The chain links TRBV6-6 to TRBJ2-3; 12 nucleotides align to TRBD2. The germline gives CDR1 MNHNY, CDR2 SVGAGI (reference sequence). Germline trimming cut 2 bases from V and 2 bases from J; bases unmatched to any gene: 8. The CDR3 runs to 18 residues. CDR3: CASSYPTSGRLDTDTQYF. The CDR3 DNA reads as TGTGCCAGCAGTTACCCGACTAGCGGGAGATTGGACACAGATACGCAGTATTTT.

Comment on this clonotype: A much larger clone sits a single nucleotide away, making a read error possible. This CDR3 fails to terminate in the conserved phenylalanine or tryptophan, so it likely reflects a read error. The chain recombines TRBV20-1 with TRBJ2-5; D may be TRBD2 (6 bases). The CDR3 length is 14 residues. The V gene lost 3 bases and the J gene lost 2 bases, with 13 bases spanning the gap. Germline V gene sequence: CDR1 DFQATT, CDR2 SNEGSKA (reference sequence). The CDR3 reads CSASPGLAQETQYL. The CDR3 bases are TGCAGTGCTAGCCCGGGACTGGCACAAGAGACCCAGTACCTC.

Of note for this clonotype: Being one base from a much bigger clone, this may be a read error. This chain connects TRBV5-1 to TRBJ2-3, with D unclear. The CDR3 sequence is 12 residues long. Per the germline V gene, CDR1 is SGHRS and CDR2 is YFSETQ. The V and J ends lost 4 bases and 6 bases respectively, with 9 bases between them. The CDR3 here is CASSRTLDTQYF. DNA of the CDR3: TGCGCCAGCAGCAGGACGCTCGATACGCAGTATTTT.